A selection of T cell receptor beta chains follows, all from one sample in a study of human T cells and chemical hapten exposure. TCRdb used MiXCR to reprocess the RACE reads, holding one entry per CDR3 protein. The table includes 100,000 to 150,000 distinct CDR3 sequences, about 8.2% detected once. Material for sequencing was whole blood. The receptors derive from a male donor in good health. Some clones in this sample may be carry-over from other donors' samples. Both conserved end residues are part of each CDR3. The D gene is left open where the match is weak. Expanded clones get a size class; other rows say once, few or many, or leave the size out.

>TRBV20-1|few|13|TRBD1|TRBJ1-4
TGCAGTGCTAGGGACAGGGCGGGGGAAAAACTGTTTTTT
CSARDRAGEKLFF
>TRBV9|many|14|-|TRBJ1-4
TGTGCCAGCAGCGTACAGCCAACTAATGAAAAACTGTTTTTT
CASSVQPTNEKLFF
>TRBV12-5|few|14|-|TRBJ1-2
TGTGCTAGTGGTCCCGTAGAGGGCGCCCGTGGCTACACCTTC
CASGPVEGARGYTF
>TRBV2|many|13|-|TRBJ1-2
TGTGCCAGCAGTGGGAAGGGCTACTATGGCTACACCTTC
CASSGKGYYGYTF
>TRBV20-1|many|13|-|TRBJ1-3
TGCAGTGCTACCGGGCTGAGGGGAAACACCATATATTTT
CSATGLRGNTIYF
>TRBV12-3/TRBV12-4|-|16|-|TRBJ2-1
TGTGCCAGCAGTCAATTACTAGAGGTGAACTACAATGAGCAGTTCTTC
CASSQLLEVNYNEQFF
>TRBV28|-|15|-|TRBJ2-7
TGTGCCAGCAGCCCTACACGAACCGGGAGTTACGAGCAGTACTTC
CASSPTRTGSYEQYF
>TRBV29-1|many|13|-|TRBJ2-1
TGCAGCGTTCAGGGTCGGAGCTTCAATGAGCAGTTCTTC
CSVQGRSFNEQFF
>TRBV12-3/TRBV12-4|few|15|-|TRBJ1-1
TGTGCCAGCAGTCCTACGGCCAGGGGAACTACTGAAGCTTTCTTT
CASSPTARGTTEAFF
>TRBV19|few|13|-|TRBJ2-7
TGTGCCAGTAGAGGGGACCGTACCTACGAGCAGTACTTC
CASRGDRTYEQYF
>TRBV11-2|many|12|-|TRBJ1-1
TGTGCCAGCAGGATCTGGAACACTGAAGCTTTCTTT
CASRIWNTEAFF
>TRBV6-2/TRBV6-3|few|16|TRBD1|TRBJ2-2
TGTGCCAGCAGTCCACTGGGGACAGCGAACACCGGGGAGCTGTTTTTT
CASSPLGTANTGELFF
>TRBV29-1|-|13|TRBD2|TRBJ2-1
TGCAGCCTTAGCGGGAGAACCTACAATGAGCAGTTCTTC
CSLSGRTYNEQFF
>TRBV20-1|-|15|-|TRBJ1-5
TGCAGTGCCAGAACGGGGGCCTATAGCAATCAGCCCCAGCATTTT
CSARTGAYSNQPQHF
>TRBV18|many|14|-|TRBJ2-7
TGTGCCAGCTCACCACCGGCCAGCTCCTACGAGCAGTACTTC
CASSPPASSYEQYF
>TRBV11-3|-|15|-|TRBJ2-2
TGTGCCAGCAGCTTAGCAGACAGCTACACCGGGGAGCTGTTTTTT
CASSLADSYTGELFF
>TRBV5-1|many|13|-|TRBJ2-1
TGCGCCAGCGGGACACCGAGGGGGAATGAGCAGTTCTTC
CASGTPRGNEQFF
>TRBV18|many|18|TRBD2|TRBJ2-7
TGTGCCAGCTCACCGCTAATACTAGCGGGAGGGTCCTCCTACGAGCAGTACTTC
CASSPLILAGGSSYEQYF
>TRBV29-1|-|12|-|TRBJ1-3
TGCAGCGTTGAAGAGCAAGGAAACACCATATATTTT
CSVEEQGNTIYF
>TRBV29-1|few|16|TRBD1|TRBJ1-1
TGCAGCGTTACCGGACAGGGGGCTTTGATGGGCACTGAAGCTTTCTTT
CSVTGQGALMGTEAFF
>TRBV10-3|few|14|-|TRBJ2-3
TGTGCCACACTAGACGTTAAAAGCACAGATACGCAGTATTTT
CATLDVKSTDTQYF
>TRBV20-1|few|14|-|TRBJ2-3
TGCAGTGGGGTAGTTGGAGGGAGCGCAGATACGCAGTATTTT
CSGVVGGSADTQYF
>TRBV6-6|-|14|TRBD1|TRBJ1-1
TGTGCCAGCAGTTTGACAGGGGAGAACACTGAAGCTTTCTTT
CASSLTGENTEAFF
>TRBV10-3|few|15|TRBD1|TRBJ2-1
TGTGCCATCACTCCGGGACAGGGGGCCGGCAATGAGCAGTTCTTC
CAITPGQGAGNEQFF
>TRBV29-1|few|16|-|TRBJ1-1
TGCAGCGTTGTTGGAAAGGAAGGGGGAGAAGACACTGAAGCTTTCTTT
CSVVGKEGGEDTEAFF
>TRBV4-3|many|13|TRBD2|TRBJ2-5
TGCGCCAGCAGCCAGGAGCGGGGAGAGACCCAGTACTTC
CASSQERGETQYF
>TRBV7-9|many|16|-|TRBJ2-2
TGTGCCAGCAGCCCCACCTGGGGTAGCAGCACCGGGGAGCTGTTTTTT
CASSPTWGSSTGELFF
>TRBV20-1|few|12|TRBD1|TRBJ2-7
TGCAGTGCTCGGGACAGGGGATCCGAGCAGTACTTC
CSARDRGSEQYF
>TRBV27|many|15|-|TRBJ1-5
TGTGCCAGCAGTTTATCGGCCGGCAGCAATCAGCCCCAGCATTTT
CASSLSAGSNQPQHF
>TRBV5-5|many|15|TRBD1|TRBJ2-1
TGTGCCAGCAGCCTGGACAGGGTAGTATACAATGAGCAGTTCTTC
CASSLDRVVYNEQFF
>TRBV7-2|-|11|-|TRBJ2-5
TGTGCCAGCAGATTAAAGGGGGACCAGTACTTC
CASRLKGDQYF
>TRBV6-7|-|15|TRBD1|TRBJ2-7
TGTGCCAGCAGCCCCGGACAGGGGGCCATCGCCGAGCAGTACTTC
CASSPGQGAIAEQYF
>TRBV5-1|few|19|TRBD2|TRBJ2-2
TGCGCCAGCAGCCTGAGACTAGCGGGAGGGCCGGGTCGCACCGGGGAGCTGTTTTTT
CASSLRLAGGPGRTGELFF
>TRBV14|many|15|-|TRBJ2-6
TGTGCCAGCAGCCAAGATACCTCTGGGGCCAACGTCCTGACTTTC
CASSQDTSGANVLTF
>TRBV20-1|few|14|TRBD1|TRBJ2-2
TGCAGTGCTACGTACAGGGGCGGCACCGGGGAGCTGTTTTTT
CSATYRGGTGELFF
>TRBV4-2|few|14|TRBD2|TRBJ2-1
TGTGCCAGCAGCCTCGCGGGGGTTAAGAATGAGCAGTTCTTC
CASSLAGVKNEQFF
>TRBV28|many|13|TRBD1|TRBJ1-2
TGTGCCAGCAGTCGTGACAGGGGGCATGGCTACACCTTC
CASSRDRGHGYTF
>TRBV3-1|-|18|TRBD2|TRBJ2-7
TGTGCCAGCAGCCAAGAAGGTAAACTAGCGGGAGGGCCGGACGAGCAGTACTTC
CASSQEGKLAGGPDEQYF
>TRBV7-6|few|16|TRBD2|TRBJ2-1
TGTGCCAGCAGCTTCCTGGGAGGGACTAGCTCCTCCGAGCAGTTCTTC
CASSFLGGTSSSEQFF
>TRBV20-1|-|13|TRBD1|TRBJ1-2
TGCAGTACTAGAGCACAGGGGAACTATGGCTACACCTTC
CSTRAQGNYGYTF
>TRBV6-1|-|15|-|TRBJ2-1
TGTGCCAGCAACCAGGGGTCCCTAGGGGAAAATGAGCAGTTCTTC
CASNQGSLGENEQFF
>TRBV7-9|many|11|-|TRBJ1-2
TGTGCCACCGTGACGGCCTATGGCTACACCTTC
CATVTAYGYTF
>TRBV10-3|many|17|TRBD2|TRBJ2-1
TGTGCCACCGTTGGGACTAGCGGGTTTAGCTCCTACAATGAGCAGTTCTTC
CATVGTSGFSSYNEQFF
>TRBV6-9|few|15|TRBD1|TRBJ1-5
TGTGCCAGCAGTTGGCAGGGGGCGCTGGGTCAGCCCCAGCATTTT
CASSWQGALGQPQHF
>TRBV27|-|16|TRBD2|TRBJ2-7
TGTGCCAGCAGTCCACTGGCTAGCGGGGGAGTCTACGAGCAGTACTTC
CASSPLASGGVYEQYF
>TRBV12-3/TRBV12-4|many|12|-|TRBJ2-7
TGTGCCAGCAGTTTATTGGGGGTTGAGCAGTACTTC
CASSLLGVEQYF
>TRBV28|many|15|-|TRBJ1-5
TGTGCCAGCAGCAATCAGGGGATATTCAATCAGCCCCAGCATTTT
CASSNQGIFNQPQHF
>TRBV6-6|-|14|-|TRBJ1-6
TGTGCCAGCAGTACCGCCTGGGGCAATTCACCCCTCCACTTT
CASSTAWGNSPLHF
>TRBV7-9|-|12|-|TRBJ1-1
TGTGCCAGCACCCTGACCCACGCTGAAGCTTTCTTT
CASTLTHAEAFF
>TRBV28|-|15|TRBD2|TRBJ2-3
TGTGCCAGCAAGACTAGCGGGAAACTAACAGATACGCAGTATTTT
CASKTSGKLTDTQYF
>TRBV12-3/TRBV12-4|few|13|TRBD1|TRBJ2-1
TGTGCCAGCAGTTGGACAGGGGACAATGAGCAGTTCTTC
CASSWTGDNEQFF
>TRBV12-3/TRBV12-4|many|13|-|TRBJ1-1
TGTGCTATTGCGAGGGGCTCGAACACTGAAGCTTTCTTT
CAIARGSNTEAFF
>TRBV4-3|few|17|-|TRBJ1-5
TGCGCCAGCAGCCAAGATCGGGCAGGCTATAGCAATCAGCCCCAGCATTTT
CASSQDRAGYSNQPQHF
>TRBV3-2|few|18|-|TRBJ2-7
TGTGCCAGCAGCCAAGATAAGGGGGCGGGCCTCGAAAACTACGAGCAGTACTTC
CASSQDKGAGLENYEQYF
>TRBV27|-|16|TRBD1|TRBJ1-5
TGTGCCAGCAGTTCTCGCCCACAGGGGGCCAATCAGCCCCAGCATTTT
CASSSRPQGANQPQHF